The entry below describes one TCR beta chain. Its antigen is unknown. The record originates from a study of cytomegalovirus exposure and HLA in healthy donors. Primers: 60 Vbeta forward and 13 Jbeta reverse. The data were produced by immunoSEQ multiplex PCR, yet TCRdb's version contains in-frame clones alone and is incomplete. In the table there are around 150,000 clones, about three quarters of which are singletons. Broader study findings: The authors later found HLA-associated TCR beta chains more clonally expanded than equally common others. An apparent linkage of common viral pathogens to several of the most significant clusters emerged in a later analysis.

Germline assignment: CDR1 SGHAT and CDR2 FQNNGV. V gave up 5 bases and J gave up 10 bases; unmatched junction bases: 9. The CDR3 totals 14 residues. The chain couples TRBV11-2 to TRBJ1-1; 11 nucleotides match TRBD1. Sequencing input: PBMCs. This receptor was taken from a woman aged 25 to 39 in good health and CMV-seronegative. CDR3 amino acids: CASSPWTGGSLAFF. The CDR3 nucleotides are TGTGCCAGCAGCCCCTGGACAGGGGGCAGTTTAGCTTTCTTT.